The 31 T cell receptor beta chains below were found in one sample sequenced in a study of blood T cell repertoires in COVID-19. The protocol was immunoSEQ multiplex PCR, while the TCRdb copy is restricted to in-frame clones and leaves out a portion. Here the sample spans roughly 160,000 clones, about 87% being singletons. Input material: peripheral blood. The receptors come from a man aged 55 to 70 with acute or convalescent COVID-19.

The CDR3 DNA sequence: TGTGCCAGCAGTCAGAGCGGGAGGGCCACCTACGAGCAGTACTTC. Translated, it gives CASSQSGRATYEQYF. V and J are TRBV6-2 or TRBV6-3 and TRBJ2-7; 10 bases are shared with TRBD2. The germline V gene encodes CDR1 MNHEY and CDR2 SVGEGT. The CDR3 runs to 15 residues. The V and J ends lost 5 bases and 2 bases, in that order; junction bases with no gene match: 6.

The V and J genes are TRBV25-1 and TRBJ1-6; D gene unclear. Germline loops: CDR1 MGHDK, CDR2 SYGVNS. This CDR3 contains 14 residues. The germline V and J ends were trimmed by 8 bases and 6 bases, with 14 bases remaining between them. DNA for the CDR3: TGTGCCAGCCTCCCAAGAGTCGTTAATTCACCCCTCCACTTT. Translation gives CASLPRVVNSPLHF. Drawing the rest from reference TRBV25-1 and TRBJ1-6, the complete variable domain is EADIYQTPRYLVIGTGKKITLECSQTMGHDKMYWYQQDPGMELHLIHYSYGVNSTEKGDLSSESTVSRIRTEHFPLTLESARPSHTSQYLCASLPRVVNSPLHFGNGTRLTVT.

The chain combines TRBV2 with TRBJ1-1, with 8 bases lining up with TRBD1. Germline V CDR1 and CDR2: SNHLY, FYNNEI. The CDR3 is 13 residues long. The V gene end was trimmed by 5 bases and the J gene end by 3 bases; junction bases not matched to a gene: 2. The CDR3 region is CASSRQGYTEAFF. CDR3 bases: TGTGCCAGCAGTCGACAGGGGTACACTGAAGCTTTCTTT.

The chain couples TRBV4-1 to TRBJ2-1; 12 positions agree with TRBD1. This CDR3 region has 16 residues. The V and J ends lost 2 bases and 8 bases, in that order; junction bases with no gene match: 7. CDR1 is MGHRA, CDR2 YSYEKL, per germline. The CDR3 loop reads CASSQTGTGGWYEQFF. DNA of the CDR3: TGCGCCAGCAGCCAAACCGGGACAGGGGGCTGGTATGAGCAGTTCTTC.

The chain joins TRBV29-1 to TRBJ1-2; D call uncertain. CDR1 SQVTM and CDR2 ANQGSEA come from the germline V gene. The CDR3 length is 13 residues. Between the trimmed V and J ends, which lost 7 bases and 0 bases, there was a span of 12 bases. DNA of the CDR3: TGCAGCGGCAGTGGAGGCCCTAACTATGGCTACACCTTC. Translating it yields CSGSGGPNYGYTF.

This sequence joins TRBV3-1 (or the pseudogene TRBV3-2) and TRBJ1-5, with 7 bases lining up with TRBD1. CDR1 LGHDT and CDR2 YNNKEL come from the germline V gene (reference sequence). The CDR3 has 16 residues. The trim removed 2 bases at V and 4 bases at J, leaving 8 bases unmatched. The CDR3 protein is CASSQTPAGGNQPQHF. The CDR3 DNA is TGTGCCAGCAGCCAAACCCCGGCAGGGGGGAATCAGCCCCAGCATTTT.

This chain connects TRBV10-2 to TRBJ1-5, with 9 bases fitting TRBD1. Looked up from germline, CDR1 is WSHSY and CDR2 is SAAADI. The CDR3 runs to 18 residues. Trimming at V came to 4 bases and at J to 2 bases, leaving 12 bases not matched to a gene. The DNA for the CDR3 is TGCGCCAGCAGTGCCAGTACTGGGACAGGGTATCGCAATCAGCCCCAGCATTTT. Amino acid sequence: CASSASTGTGYRNQPQHF.

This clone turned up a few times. The CDR3 nucleotides are TGCGCCAGCAGCCTAGAGCGGGAAAGCTCCTACGAGCAGTACTTC. Residues: CASSLERESSYEQYF. V and J are TRBV4-1 and TRBJ2-7; 7 nucleotides agree with TRBD2. Per germline, CDR1 MGHRA and CDR2 YSYEKL. V lost 4 bases and J lost 0; bases outside the gene matches: 6. This CDR3 is 15 amino acids long.

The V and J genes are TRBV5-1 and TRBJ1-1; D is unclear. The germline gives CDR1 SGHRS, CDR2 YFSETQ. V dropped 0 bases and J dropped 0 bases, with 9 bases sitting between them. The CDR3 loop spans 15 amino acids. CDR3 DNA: TGCGCCAGCAGCTTGGACGGAGAATTGAACACTGAAGCTTTCTTT. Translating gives CASSLDGELNTEAFF.

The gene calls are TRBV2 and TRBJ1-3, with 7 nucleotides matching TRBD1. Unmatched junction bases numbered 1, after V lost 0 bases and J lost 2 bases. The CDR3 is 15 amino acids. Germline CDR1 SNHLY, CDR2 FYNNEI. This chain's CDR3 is CASSEAGQTGNTIYF. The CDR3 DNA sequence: TGTGCCAGCAGTGAAGCGGGACAGACTGGAAACACCATATATTTT.

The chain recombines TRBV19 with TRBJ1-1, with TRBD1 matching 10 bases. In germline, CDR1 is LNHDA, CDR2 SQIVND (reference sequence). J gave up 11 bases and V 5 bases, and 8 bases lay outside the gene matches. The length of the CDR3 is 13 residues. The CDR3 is CASSPRDRGRAFF. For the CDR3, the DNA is TGTGCCAGTAGTCCCCGGGACAGGGGACGGGCTTTCTTT. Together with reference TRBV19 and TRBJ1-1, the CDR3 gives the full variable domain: DGGITQSPKYLFRKEGQNVTLSCEQNLNHDAMYWYRQDPGQGLRLIYYSQIVNDFQKGDIAEGYSVSREKKESFPLTVTSAQKNPTAFYLCASSPRDRGRAFFGQGTRLTVV.

This CDR3 is CASSLLGAGSGYTF. Here the CDR3 DNA reads TGTGCCAGCAGTTTATTAGGGGCGGGGTCCGGCTACACCTTC. This chain joins TRBV27 and TRBJ1-2, with a weak D call TRBD1 (5 bases). The V and J ends lost 1 base and 8 bases respectively, with 14 bases between them. Germline loops: CDR1 MNHEY, CDR2 SMNVEV (reference sequence). The CDR3 consists of 14 residues.

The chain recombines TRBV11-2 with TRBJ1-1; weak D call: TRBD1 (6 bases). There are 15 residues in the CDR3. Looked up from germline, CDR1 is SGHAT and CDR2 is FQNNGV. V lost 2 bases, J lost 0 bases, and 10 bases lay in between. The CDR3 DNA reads TGTGCCAGCAGCTTAAGGGGGACTATGAACACTGAAGCTTTCTTT. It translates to CASSLRGTMNTEAFF.

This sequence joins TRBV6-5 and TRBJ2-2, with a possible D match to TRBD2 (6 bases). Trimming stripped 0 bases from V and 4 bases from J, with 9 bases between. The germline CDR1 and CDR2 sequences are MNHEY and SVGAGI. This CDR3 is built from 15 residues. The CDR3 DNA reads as TGTGCCAGCAGTTACTCTAGCGGTAGCACCGGGGAGCTGTTTTTT. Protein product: CASSYSSGSTGELFF.

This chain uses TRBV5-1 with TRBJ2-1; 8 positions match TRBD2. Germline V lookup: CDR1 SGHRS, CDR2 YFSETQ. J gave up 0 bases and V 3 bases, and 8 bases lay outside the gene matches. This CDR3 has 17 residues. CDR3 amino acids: CASSSTFSGTSYNEQFF. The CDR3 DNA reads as TGCGCCAGCAGCTCCACTTTTAGCGGGACCTCCTACAATGAGCAGTTCTTC.

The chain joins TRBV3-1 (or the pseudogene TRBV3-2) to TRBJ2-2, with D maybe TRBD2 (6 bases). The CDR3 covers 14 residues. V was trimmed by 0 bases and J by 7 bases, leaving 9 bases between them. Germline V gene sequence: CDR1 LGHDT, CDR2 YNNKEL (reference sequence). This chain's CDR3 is CASSQDPGVGELFF. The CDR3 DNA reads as TGTGCCAGCAGCCAAGACCCGGGGGTCGGGGAGCTGTTTTTT.

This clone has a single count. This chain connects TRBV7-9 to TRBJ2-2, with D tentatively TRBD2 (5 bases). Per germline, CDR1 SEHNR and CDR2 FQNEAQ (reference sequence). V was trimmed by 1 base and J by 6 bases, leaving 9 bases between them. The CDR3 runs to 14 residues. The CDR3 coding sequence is TGTGCCAGCAGCTTAGGGGGAGATGCCGGGGAGCTGTTTTTT. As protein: CASSLGGDAGELFF.

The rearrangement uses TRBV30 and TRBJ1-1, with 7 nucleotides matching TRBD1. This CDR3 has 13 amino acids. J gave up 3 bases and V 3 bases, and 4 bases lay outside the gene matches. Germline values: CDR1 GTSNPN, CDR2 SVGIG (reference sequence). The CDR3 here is CAWRDRVDTEAFF. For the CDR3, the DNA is TGTGCCTGGAGAGACAGGGTAGACACTGAAGCTTTCTTT.

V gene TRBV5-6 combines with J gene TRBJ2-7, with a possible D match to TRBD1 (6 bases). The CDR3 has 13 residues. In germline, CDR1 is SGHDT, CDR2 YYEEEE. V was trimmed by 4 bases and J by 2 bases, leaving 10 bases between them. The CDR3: CASSPSGAYEQYV. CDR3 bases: TGTGCCAGCAGCCCGTCAGGGGCCTACGAGCAGTACGTC.

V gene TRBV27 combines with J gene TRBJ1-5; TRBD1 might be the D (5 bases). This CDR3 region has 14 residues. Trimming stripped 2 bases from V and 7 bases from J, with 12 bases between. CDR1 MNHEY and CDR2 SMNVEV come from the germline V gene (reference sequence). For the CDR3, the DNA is TGTGCCAGCAGTTTAGGCAGGGTCGGACAGCCCCAGCATTTT. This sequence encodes CASSLGRVGQPQHF.

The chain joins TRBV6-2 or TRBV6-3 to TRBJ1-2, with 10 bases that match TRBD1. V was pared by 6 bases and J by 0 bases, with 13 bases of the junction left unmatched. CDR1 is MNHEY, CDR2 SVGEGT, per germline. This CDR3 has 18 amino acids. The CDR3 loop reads CASSQRTGGILSNYGYTF. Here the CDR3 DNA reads TGTGCCAGCAGCCAGAGGACAGGGGGGATCCTATCTAACTATGGCTACACCTTC.

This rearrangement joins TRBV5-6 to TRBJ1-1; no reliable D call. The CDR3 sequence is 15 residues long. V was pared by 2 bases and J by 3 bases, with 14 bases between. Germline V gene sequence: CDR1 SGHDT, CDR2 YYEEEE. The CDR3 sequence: CASSLKVGSDTEAFF. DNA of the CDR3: TGTGCCAGCAGCTTAAAGGTGGGCTCCGACACTGAAGCTTTCTTT.

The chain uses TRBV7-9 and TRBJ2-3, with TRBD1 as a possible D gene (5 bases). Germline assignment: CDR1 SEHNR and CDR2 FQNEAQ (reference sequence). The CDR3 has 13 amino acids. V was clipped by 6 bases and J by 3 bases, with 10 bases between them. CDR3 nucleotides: TGTGCCAGCAGTTTCAGGGTTACAGATACGCAGTATTTT. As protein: CASSFRVTDTQYF.

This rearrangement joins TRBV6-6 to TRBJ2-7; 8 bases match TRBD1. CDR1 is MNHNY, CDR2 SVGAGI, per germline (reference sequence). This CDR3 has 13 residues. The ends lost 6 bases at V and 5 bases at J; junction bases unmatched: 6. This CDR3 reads CASSDRGRDEQYF. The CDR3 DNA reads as TGTGCCAGCAGCGACAGGGGACGGGACGAGCAGTACTTC.

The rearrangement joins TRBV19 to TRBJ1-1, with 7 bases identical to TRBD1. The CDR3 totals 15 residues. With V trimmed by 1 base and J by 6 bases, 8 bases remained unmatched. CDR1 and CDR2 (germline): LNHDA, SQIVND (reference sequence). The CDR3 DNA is TGTGCCAGTAGTATAGGAGGGGGCTTATTGGCTGAAGCTTTCTTT. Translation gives CASSIGGGLLAEAFF.

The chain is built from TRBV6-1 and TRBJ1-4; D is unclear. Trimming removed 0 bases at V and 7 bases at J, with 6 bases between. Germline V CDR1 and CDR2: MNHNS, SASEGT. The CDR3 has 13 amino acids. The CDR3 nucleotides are TGTGCCAGCAGTGAAGCGGGAGGTGAAAAACTGTTTTTT. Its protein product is CASSEAGGEKLFF.

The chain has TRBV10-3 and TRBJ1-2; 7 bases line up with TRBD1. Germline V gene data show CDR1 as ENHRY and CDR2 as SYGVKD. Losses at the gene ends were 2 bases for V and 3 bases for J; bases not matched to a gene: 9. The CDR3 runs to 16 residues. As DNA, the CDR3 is TGTGCCATCAGTGAGAGGGGCAGGGGGTCGGACTATGGCTACACCTTC. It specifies CAISERGRGSDYGYTF.

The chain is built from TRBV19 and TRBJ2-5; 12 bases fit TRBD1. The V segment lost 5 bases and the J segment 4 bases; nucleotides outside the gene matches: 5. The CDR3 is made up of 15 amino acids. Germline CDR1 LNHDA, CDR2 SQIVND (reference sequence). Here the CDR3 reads CASSLGQGAGETQYF. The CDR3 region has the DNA TGTGCCAGTAGTCTGGGACAGGGGGCGGGAGAGACCCAGTACTTC.

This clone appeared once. DNA for the CDR3: TGTGCCAGTAGTCCAGGACTAGCGGGAGCTGAGCAGTACTTC. It specifies CASSPGLAGAEQYF. V usage is TRBV19 and J usage is TRBJ2-7, with 13 bases identical to TRBD2. CDR1 is LNHDA, CDR2 SQIVND, per germline (reference sequence). CDR3 length: 14 amino acids. V lost 5 bases and J lost 7; bases outside the gene matches: 5.

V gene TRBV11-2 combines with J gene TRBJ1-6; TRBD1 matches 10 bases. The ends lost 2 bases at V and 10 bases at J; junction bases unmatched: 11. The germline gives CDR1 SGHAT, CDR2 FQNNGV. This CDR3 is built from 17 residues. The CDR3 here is CASSLYSPTGGISPLHF. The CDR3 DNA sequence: TGTGCCAGCAGCTTATATTCTCCGACAGGGGGCATCTCACCCCTCCACTTT.

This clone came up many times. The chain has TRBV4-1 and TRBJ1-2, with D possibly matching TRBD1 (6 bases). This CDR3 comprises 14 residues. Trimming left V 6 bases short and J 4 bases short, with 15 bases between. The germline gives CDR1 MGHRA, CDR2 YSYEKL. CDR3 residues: CASSHTGSSYGYTF. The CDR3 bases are TGCGCCAGCAGTCACACAGGGAGCAGCTATGGCTACACCTTC.